Below are 8 T cell receptor beta chains sequenced from a single sample in a study of PD-1 blockade in classical Hodgkin lymphoma (dated by TCRdb to about 2020). The label giving this sample's time point can be read as: cycle 2 day 1 (C2D1) of nivolumab. Every trial patient had relapsed after autologous stem cell transplantation, and cohorts A, B and C differed in prior brentuximab vedotin exposure. The library relied on the immunoSEQ multiplex PCR assay. What TCRdb holds here is the immuneACCESS table cut down to in-frame rearrangements. Part of the clones is not present; checked against another copy, under half of the missing clones reflect an unresolved V gene, and the others are unexplained. This sample holds roughly 150,000 clones; around 84% were observed only once. 9.2% of the sample is held by the ten biggest clonotypes. Source: peripheral blood mononuclear cells (PBMCs), taken before the second cycle of nivolumab. All receptors derive from a human donor with classical Hodgkin lymphoma.

The J gene is TRBJ2-3, the V gene TRBV11-2; 8 positions match TRBD2. This CDR3 region has 16 residues. Germline CDR1 reads SGHAT; CDR2 reads FQNNGV. V lost 5 bases to trimming and J lost 2 bases; unmatched junction nucleotides: 9. The CDR3 nucleotides are TGTGCCAGCAGCACCATTCGCGGGGGGACCACAGATACGCAGTATTTT. Its translation is CASSTIRGGTTDTQYF.

This clone was seen a handful of times. The J gene is TRBJ2-7, the V gene TRBV4-1; the D is unclear. Between the trimmed V and J ends, which lost 7 bases and 7 bases, there was a span of 23 bases. The CDR3 consists of 15 residues. The germline gives CDR1 MGHRA, CDR2 YSYEKL. CDR3 nucleotide sequence: TGCGCCAGCAAAGACGCATCTACTATACTCTCGGAGCAGTACTTC. Its translation is CASKDASTILSEQYF.

V and J are TRBV7-2 and TRBJ2-1; TRBD2 aligns across 10 bases. The CDR3 is made up of 16 amino acids. Germline CDR1 is SGHTA and CDR2 is FQGNSA. The ends lost 5 bases at V and 3 bases at J; junction bases unmatched: 7. The CDR3 DNA reads TGTGCCAGCAGCCCGCTAGCGGGAGTGGGCTACAATGAGCAGTTCTTC. Translating gives CASSPLAGVGYNEQFF.

This clone has a handful of counts. This chain uses TRBV6-6 with TRBJ2-7, with D perhaps assigned TRBD1 or TRBD2 (5 bases each). Germline V CDR1 and CDR2: MNHNY, SVGAGI (reference sequence). Trimming took 6 bases from V and 4 from J, leaving 13 bases between them. The CDR3 spans 13 residues. CDR3 sequence (DNA): TGTGCCAGCAGACCCGGGGCAGATTACGAGCAGTACTTC. Translation: CASRPGADYEQYF.

The rearrangement uses TRBV28 and TRBJ2-7, with 8 bases that match TRBD1. Germline lookup yields CDR1 MDHEN and CDR2 SYDVKM. J gave up 2 bases and V 4 bases, and 7 bases lay outside the gene matches. This CDR3 comprises 15 residues. The CDR3 DNA reads TGTGCCAGCAGTTCCCCAGGGGGCTACCCCTACGAGCAGTACTTC. It is translated as CASSSPGGYPYEQYF.

The gene calls are TRBV7-2 and TRBJ2-5; TRBD2 agrees at 10 bases. V lost 5 bases and J lost 7; bases outside the gene matches: 13. CDR1 is SGHTA, CDR2 FQGNSA, per germline. The CDR3 is 16 residues long. The CDR3 sequence is CASSRRAGGHEGTQYF. DNA for the CDR3: TGTGCCAGCAGCCGAAGAGCGGGAGGGCACGAAGGGACCCAGTACTTC.

The chain carries TRBV5-6 and TRBJ1-1, with 8 bases matching TRBD1. Trimming cost V 4 bases and J 0 bases; bases outside gene matches: 11. Germline values: CDR1 SGHDT, CDR2 YYEEEE. The CDR3 length is 17 residues. Here the CDR3 reads CASSATRTGIMNTEAFF. For the CDR3, the DNA is TGTGCCAGCAGCGCGACCCGGACAGGGATAATGAACACTGAAGCTTTCTTT.

This rearrangement joins TRBV6-5 to TRBJ2-1; perhaps D is TRBD1 or TRBD2 (5 bases each). Germline assignment: CDR1 MNHEY and CDR2 SVGAGI. The CDR3 spans 14 residues. The germline V and J ends were trimmed by 7 bases and 3 bases, with 13 bases remaining between them. The CDR3 loop reads CASNEGQGYNEQFF. DNA for the CDR3: TGTGCCAGCAACGAGGGGCAGGGCTACAATGAGCAGTTCTTC.